This T cell receptor (beta chain) was identified during a study of identical twins. Study-level points and caveats: Beta out-of-frame sequences showed weaker excess sharing between twins.

Germline values: CDR1 SGHRS, CDR2 YFSETQ. There are 15 residues in the CDR3. V shed 2 bases, J shed 5 bases, and the junction held 9 bases outside the gene matches. Unique molecular identifiers were in the cDNA, with template-switch universal primer binding. MiXCR, applied by TCRdb to the 5' RACE reads, yields one record per CDR3 protein. Among roughly 750,000 distinct CDR3 sequences listed, approximately 22% were seen once. To note about this clonotype: Its antigen is as yet unknown.

This sample was shared with a second study, whose subject was T cells expressing NK-cell markers. That work adds: It was sorted CD3+CD56-NKG2C+, CD3+CD56+NKG2C- and CD3+CD56+NKG2C+ T cells that provided the TCR beta repertoires.

The receptor comes from a young woman in good health. Material for sequencing was PBMCs. This chain uses TRBV5-1 with TRBJ2-5, with 7 nucleotides matching TRBD1. The CDR3 coding sequence is TGCGCCAGCAGCTTTTCCGGGACAGAGGGGGAGACCCAGTACTTC. Amino acids: CASSFSGTEGETQYF.